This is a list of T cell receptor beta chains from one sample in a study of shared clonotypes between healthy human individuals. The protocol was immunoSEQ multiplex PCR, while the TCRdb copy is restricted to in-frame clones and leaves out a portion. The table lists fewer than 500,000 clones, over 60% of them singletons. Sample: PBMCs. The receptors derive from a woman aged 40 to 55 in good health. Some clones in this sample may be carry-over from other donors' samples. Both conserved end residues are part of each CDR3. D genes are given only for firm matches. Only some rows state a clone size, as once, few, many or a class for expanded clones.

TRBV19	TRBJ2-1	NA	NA	CASSKTGSRYNEQFF	TGTGCCAGTAGTAAAACCGGGTCCAGGTACAATGAGCAGTTCTTC
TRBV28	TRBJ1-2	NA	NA	CASSSGNPNYGYTF	TGTGCCAGCAGTTCGGGGAACCCTAACTATGGCTACACCTTC
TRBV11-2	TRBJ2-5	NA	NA	CASSSHGSQETQYF	TGTGCCAGCAGCTCCCACGGGAGCCAAGAGACCCAGTACTTC
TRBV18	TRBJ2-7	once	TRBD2	CASSPVSGRKYEQYF	TGTGCCAGCTCACCAGTGAGCGGGAGAAAATACGAGCAGTACTTC
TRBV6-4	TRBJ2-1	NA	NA	CASSETGSKAEQFF	TGTGCCAGCAGTGAGACGGGGTCAAAAGCGGAGCAGTTCTTC
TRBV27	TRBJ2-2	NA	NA	CASSKSSTNTGELFF	TGTGCCAGCAGTAAAAGCAGTACGAACACCGGGGAGCTGTTTTTT
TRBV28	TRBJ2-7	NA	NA	CASSLGSDTYEQYF	TGTGCCAGCAGTTTAGGGTCAGACACCTACGAGCAGTACTTC
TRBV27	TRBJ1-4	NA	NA	CASSSWSGEKLFF	TGTGCCAGCAGTTCCTGGTCGGGGGAAAAACTGTTTTTT
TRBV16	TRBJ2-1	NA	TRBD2	CASSQSGLAGVSNEQFF	TGTGCCAGCAGCCAATCTGGTCTAGCGGGAGTATCGAATGAGCAGTTCTTC
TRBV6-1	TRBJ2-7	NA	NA	CASRTEGDQQYF	TGTGCCAGCAGGACTGAAGGGGACCAACAGTACTTC
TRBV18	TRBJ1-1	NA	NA	CASSPRGENTEAFF	TGTGCCAGCTCACCAAGGGGGGAAAACACTGAAGCTTTCTTT
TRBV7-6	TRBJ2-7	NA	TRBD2	CASSLGTSGGGYEQYF	TGTGCCAGCAGCTTGGGGACTAGCGGGGGAGGGTACGAGCAGTACTTC
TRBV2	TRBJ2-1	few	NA	CASSDPAPNEQFF	TGTGCCAGCAGTGATCCAGCTCCGAATGAGCAGTTCTTC
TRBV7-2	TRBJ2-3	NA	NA	CASSLSLGTDTQYF	TGTGCCAGCAGCTTGAGCTTAGGCACAGATACGCAGTATTTT
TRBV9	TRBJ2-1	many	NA	CASSVSGRARIGEQFF	TGTGCCAGCAGCGTCAGCGGGCGGGCCCGAATTGGTGAGCAGTTCTTC
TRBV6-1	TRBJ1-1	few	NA	CASSQASPNTEAFF	TGTGCCAGCAGTCAAGCGTCCCCGAACACTGAAGCTTTCTTT
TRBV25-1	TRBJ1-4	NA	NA	CASSDAGSNEKLFF	TGTGCCAGCAGTGATGCAGGCAGTAATGAAAAACTGTTTTTT
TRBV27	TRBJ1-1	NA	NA	CASSPRGGTEAFF	TGTGCCAGCAGTCCTCGGGGCGGCACTGAAGCTTTCTTT
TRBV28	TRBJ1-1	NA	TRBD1	CASHRGTEAFF	TGTGCCAGCCACAGGGGCACTGAAGCTTTCTTT
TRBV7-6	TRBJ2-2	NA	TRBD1	CASSSTGGSNTGELFF	TGTGCCAGCAGCTCGACAGGGGGCTCTAACACCGGGGAGCTGTTTTTT
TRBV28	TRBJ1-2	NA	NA	CASMSSGVYGYTF	TGTGCCAGCATGAGTTCAGGGGTATATGGCTACACCTTC
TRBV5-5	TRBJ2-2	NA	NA	CASSPGHSNTGELFF	TGTGCCAGCAGTCCGGGACACTCGAACACCGGGGAGCTGTTTTTT
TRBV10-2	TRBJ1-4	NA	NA	CASSESGQGGEKLFF	TGCGCCAGCAGTGAGTCGGGGCAGGGAGGCGAAAAACTGTTTTTT
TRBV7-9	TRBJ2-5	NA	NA	CASSPGGQIQETQYF	TGTGCCAGCAGCCCCGGCGGACAGATCCAAGAGACCCAGTACTTC
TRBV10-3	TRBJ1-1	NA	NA	CAISQYGGNTEAFF	TGTGCCATCAGCCAGTATGGGGGAAACACTGAAGCTTTCTTT
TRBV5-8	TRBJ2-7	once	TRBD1	CASSLKGDRGSDKQYF	TGTGCCAGCAGCTTGAAAGGTGACAGGGGATCGGATAAGCAGTACTTC
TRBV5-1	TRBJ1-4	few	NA	CASSLVSGATNEKLFF	TGCGCCAGCAGCTTGGTATCCGGTGCAACTAATGAAAAACTGTTTTTT
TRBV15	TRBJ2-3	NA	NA	CATSRDRSSGTDTQYF	TGTGCCACCAGCAGAGATCGGAGTAGCGGCACAGATACGCAGTATTTT
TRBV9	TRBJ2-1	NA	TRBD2	CASSVTGTSGSFYNEQFF	TGTGCCAGCAGCGTCACAGGGACTAGCGGGAGTTTTTACAATGAGCAGTTCTTC
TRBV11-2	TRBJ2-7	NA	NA	CASSLQPRSEYEQYF	TGTGCCAGCAGCCTCCAACCCAGGTCGGAATACGAGCAGTACTTC
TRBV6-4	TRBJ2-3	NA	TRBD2	CASSGTLSAGGTDTQYF	TGTGCCAGCTCCGGTACCCTTTCGGCGGGAGGTACAGATACGCAGTATTTT
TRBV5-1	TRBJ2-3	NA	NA	CASSLGALGDTQYF	TGCGCCAGCAGCTTGGGGGCCCTCGGGGATACGCAGTATTTT
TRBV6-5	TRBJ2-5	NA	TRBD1	CASSYSGQGAFQTQYF	TGTGCCAGCAGTTACTCGGGCCAGGGGGCATTTCAGACCCAGTACTTC
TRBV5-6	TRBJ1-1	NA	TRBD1	CASSMGQEFEAFF	TGTGCCAGCAGCATGGGACAGGAGTTTGAAGCTTTCTTT
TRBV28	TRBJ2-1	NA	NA	CASSFSSARDEQFF	TGTGCCAGCAGTTTTTCTTCGGCGCGGGATGAGCAGTTCTTC
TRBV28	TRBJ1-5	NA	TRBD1	CASSPRGQAYQPQHF	TGTGCCAGCAGCCCCCGAGGACAGGCGTATCAGCCCCAGCATTTT
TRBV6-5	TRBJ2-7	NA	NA	CASSYSQVCYEQYF	TGTGCCAGCAGTTACAGTCAGGTATGCTACGAGCAGTACTTC
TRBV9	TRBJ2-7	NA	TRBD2	CASSVGLAGAGYYEQYF	TGTGCCAGCAGCGTAGGACTAGCGGGAGCCGGTTACTACGAGCAGTACTTC
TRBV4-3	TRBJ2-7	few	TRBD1	CASSLGQGTYEQYF	TGCGCCAGCAGCCTGGGACAGGGGACCTACGAGCAGTACTTC
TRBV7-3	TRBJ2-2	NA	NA	CASSLQAGPPGELFF	TGTGCCAGCAGCTTACAGGCAGGGCCACCGGGGGAGCTGTTTTTT
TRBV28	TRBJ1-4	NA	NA	CASAPAGGNEKLFF	TGTGCCAGCGCTCCCGCGGGGGGTAATGAAAAACTGTTTTTT
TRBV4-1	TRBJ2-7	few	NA	CASSQDRGTREQYF	TGCGCCAGCAGCCAAGATCGGGGAACGAGGGAGCAGTACTTC
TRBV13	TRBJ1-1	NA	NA	CASSTAVAREAFF	TGTGCCAGCAGCACCGCGGTAGCCCGAGAAGCTTTCTTT
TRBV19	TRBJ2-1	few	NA	CASSVKIQKYNEQFF	TGTGCCAGTAGTGTAAAGATCCAGAAATACAATGAGCAGTTCTTC
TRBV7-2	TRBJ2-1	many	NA	CASSLEMRSYNEQFF	TGTGCCAGCAGCTTAGAGATGAGGAGCTACAATGAGCAGTTCTTC
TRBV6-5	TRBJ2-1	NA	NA	CASRIGDNEQFF	TGTGCCAGCAGAATCGGGGACAATGAGCAGTTCTTC